These T cell receptor beta chains were read from a single sample in a study of OX40 agonist ivuxolimab in advanced cancers. Clones were sequenced by immunoSEQ multiplex PCR, and TCRdb holds only the in-frame ones, with some missing. Of 70,000 or so clones in the sample, more than 70% were seen once. Specimen: CD4+ or CD8+ T cells sorted from blood, collected in a trial of the OX40 agonist ivuxolimab. These receptors were collected from an adult with an advanced solid tumor such as melanoma, head and neck, liver or kidney cancer. The CDR3 runs from the conserved cysteine through the conserved F or W. D genes are given only for firm matches. Part of the rows lack a size; the others show once, few, many or a class for expanded clones.

length	size	V	J	D	DNA	CDR3
14	-	TRBV5-6	TRBJ2-3	-	TGTGCCAGCAGCTTTGGGCTAGCGAGGGATACGCAGTATTTT	CASSFGLARDTQYF
13	-	TRBV2	TRBJ2-5	TRBD2	TGTGCCAGCAGTGGGACTAGTCCGGAGACCCAGTACTTC	CASSGTSPETQYF
17	-	TRBV4-3	TRBJ2-7	TRBD2	TGCGCCAGCAGCCACTATCTAGCGGGGGACGAGGGTTACGAGCAGTACTTC	CASSHYLAGDEGYEQYF
14	-	TRBV10-3	TRBJ1-2	TRBD1	TGTGCCATCAGTGAGTCGACAGGGAGGCATGGCTACACCTTC	CAISESTGRHGYTF
19	-	TRBV18	TRBJ2-2	TRBD2	TGTGCCAGCTCACCACGCCCCCCAGCGGGGGGGCCAGACACCGGGGAGCTGTTTTTT	CASSPRPPAGGPDTGELFF
16	-	TRBV5-4	TRBJ2-6	TRBD1	TGTGCCAGCAGCTACGGGACAGGGGTCGGGGCCAACGTCCTGACTTTC	CASSYGTGVGANVLTF
15	-	TRBV12-5	TRBJ1-1	-	TGTGCTAGTGGTTTGGTACATACGCGGCCCACTGAAGCTTTCTTT	CASGLVHTRPTEAFF
14	few	TRBV30	TRBJ2-2	-	TGTGCCTGCCGACGGATAGACAACACCGGGGAGCTGTTTTTT	CACRRIDNTGELFF
16	-	TRBV4-3	TRBJ2-7	-	TGCGCCAGCAGCCAAGATGTCACAGGGCCTTCCTACGAGCAGTACTTC	CASSQDVTGPSYEQYF
16	-	TRBV6-5	TRBJ1-1	-	TGTGCCAGCAGTTACTACCGGGACCCATTGGGGACTGAAGCTTTCTTT	CASSYYRDPLGTEAFF
15	-	TRBV7-6	TRBJ2-3	-	TGTGCCAGCAGCCTGAGCCGGGGAGGCACAGATACGCAGTATTTT	CASSLSRGGTDTQYF
16	-	TRBV30	TRBJ1-2	-	TGTGCCTGGACCCTCGTGGGGCGACTCACAAACTATGGCTACACCTTC	CAWTLVGRLTNYGYTF
16	-	TRBV2	TRBJ1-6	-	TGTGCCAGCAGTGATGTGTCGGACAGCTATAATTCACCCCTCCACTTT	CASSDVSDSYNSPLHF
15	-	TRBV7-9	TRBJ1-4	-	TGTGCCAGCAGCTTAGTAGGGACGGTTAATGAAAAACTGTTTTTT	CASSLVGTVNEKLFF
14	-	TRBV7-9	TRBJ1-2	-	TGTGCCAGCAGCTTTCAAGGGAGTGACTATGGCTACACCTTC	CASSFQGSDYGYTF
13	few	TRBV2	TRBJ2-7	TRBD2	TGTGCCAGCACGGGGGGACTTCTGTACGAGCAGTACTTC	CASTGGLLYEQYF
14	once	TRBV5-1	TRBJ2-5	-	TGCGCCAGCAGCCTGGGGGGGACAGAAGAGACCCAGTACTTC	CASSLGGTEETQYF
15	few	TRBV7-9	TRBJ2-2	TRBD2	TGTGCCGGGATAGCGGGAGACTTGAACACCGGGGAGCTGTTTTTT	CAGIAGDLNTGELFF
14	once	TRBV4-2	TRBJ1-6	-	TGTGCCAGCAGCCGCGAGCCCTATAATTCACCCCTCCACTTT	CASSREPYNSPLHF
13	-	TRBV6-5	TRBJ1-1	-	TGTGCCAGCAGTTACTCGGTGGGCACTGAAGCTTTCTTT	CASSYSVGTEAFF
15	-	TRBV5-1	TRBJ2-1	TRBD2	TGCGCCAGCAGCTCACAACCGGGAGGAGGCAATGAGCAGTTCTTC	CASSSQPGGGNEQFF
15	-	TRBV2	TRBJ1-4	TRBD1	TGTGCCAGCAGGAGGAACGACAGGGCTAATGAAAAACTGTTTTTT	CASRRNDRANEKLFF
15	-	TRBV5-1	TRBJ1-1	-	TGCGCCAGCAGCTGGACCGGCACCGGGGTTGGGAGAGCTTTCTTT	CASSWTGTGVGRAFF
14	-	TRBV5-1	TRBJ1-4	-	TGCGCCAGCAGCTTGAATACAGGGCCTGAAAAACTGTTTTTT	CASSLNTGPEKLFF
12	-	TRBV6-5	TRBJ2-6	-	TGTGCCAGCAGTGGTGGGGCCAACGTCCTGACTTTC	CASSGGANVLTF
14	-	TRBV6-1	TRBJ2-1	TRBD2	TGTGCCAGCAGTGAATCTAGCGGAGATAATGAGCAGTTCTTC	CASSESSGDNEQFF
15	-	TRBV9	TRBJ2-1	TRBD1	TGTGCCAGCAGCGTAGGGCAGGGGGCAAGTTATGAGCAGTTCTTC	CASSVGQGASYEQFF
16	-	TRBV4-2	TRBJ2-7	TRBD1	TGTGCCAGCAGCCAAGCGCTTACAGGGGGTTCCTACGAGCAGTACTTC	CASSQALTGGSYEQYF